This T cell receptor (beta chain) is from a study of T cell responses to AZD1222 COVID-19 vaccine. Study in general: Both about-4-week and about-12-week second-dose recipients were combined.

Germline CDR1 reads SGHTA; CDR2 reads FQGNSA. This CDR3 has 12 residues. V gave up 4 bases and J gave up 1 base, with 5 bases separating them. Remarks on this clone: Its matching antigen is unknown.

Overall study results and limits: Seropositive AZD1222 recipients at baseline numbered only five to seven. The sample set comprised mostly white British donors with more females, and clonal diversity was possibly underestimated.

Sequenced by immunoSEQ multiplex PCR; TCRdb stores in-frame clones only, minus some. Among about 150,000 clones, roughly nine tenths were seen once, and the ten largest hold 3.1%. Sequenced material: peripheral blood, taken on day 0 of AZD1222 vaccination. The genes are TRBV7-2 and TRBJ2-7; D may correspond to TRBD1 or TRBD2 (5 bases each). The source of this sequence is an adult in good health. CDR3 loop: CASSWGSYEQYF. As DNA, the CDR3 is TGTGCCAGCAGCTGGGGGTCCTACGAGCAGTACTTC. The full variable domain, its missing parts supplied by reference TRBV7-2 and TRBJ2-7, is GAGVSQSPSNKVTEKGKDVELRCDPISGHTALYWYRQSLGQGLEFLIYFQGNSAPDKSGLPSDRFSAERTGGSVSTLTIQRTQQEDSAVYLCASSWGSYEQYFGPGTRLTVT.